Sequencing of this T cell receptor beta chain was carried out in a study of T cell changes during pregnancy in multiple sclerosis. Clones were read by immunoSEQ multiplex PCR, and TCRdb kept only the in-frame ones, dropping some. In the table there are some 110,000 clones, about 90% of which are singletons. This clone was detected once. Germline V gives CDR1 SGDLS, CDR2 YYNGEE. V was pared by 1 base and J by 9 bases, with 11 bases between. The CDR3 extends over 13 amino acids. This sample comprised peripheral blood, obtained before pregnancy. The TCR originated in a female donor with multiple sclerosis, enrolled in a pregnancy study. The V gene is TRBV9, the J gene TRBJ2-1; no firm D call. CDR3 nucleotides: TGTGCCAGCAGCGTATTGGCATCTGGTGAGCAGTTCTTC. Protein sequence: CASSVLASGEQFF. Combining the CDR3 with reference TRBV9 and TRBJ2-1 gives the whole variable domain DSGVTQTPKHLITATGQRVTLRCSPRSGDLSVYWYQQSLDQGLQFLIQYYNGEERAKGNILERFSAQQFPDLHSELNLSSLELGDSALYFCASSVLASGEQFFGPGTRLTVL.